This passage covers 3 T cell receptor beta chains from one sample sequenced in a study of cytomegalovirus exposure and HLA in healthy donors. PCR employed 60 Vbeta and 13 Jbeta primers. The table came from immunoSEQ multiplex PCR; TCRdb's copy has only in-frame clones and leaves some out. This table has 90,000 to 150,000 clones, roughly 14% appearing once. Sequencing was done on a sample of PBMCs. The source of these receptors is a woman aged 18-35 years in good health and CMV-seronegative.

The chain is built from TRBV27 and TRBJ2-3, with 13 bases matching TRBD2. Germline assignment: CDR1 MNHEY and CDR2 SMNVEV (reference sequence). Trimming removed 5 bases from V and 0 bases from J; junction bases left unmatched: 5. The CDR3 sequence is 17 residues long. The CDR3: CASSMRTSGSSTDTQYF. CDR3 DNA: TGTGCCAGCAGTATGCGGACTAGCGGGAGTAGCACAGATACGCAGTATTTT.

The chain carries TRBV19 and TRBJ1-1; 10 nucleotides line up with TRBD1. CDR3 length: 17 residues. J was trimmed by 0 bases and V by 8 bases; bases with no gene match: 12. CDR1 is LNHDA and CDR2 is SQIVND in the germline V gene (reference sequence). The CDR3 sequence: CASSVRTGGPMNTEAFF. The DNA of the CDR3 is TGTGCCAGTTCAGTCAGGACAGGGGGTCCGATGAACACTGAAGCTTTCTTT.

This rearrangement joins TRBV7-3 to TRBJ2-1; 8 bases map to TRBD1. Germline V gene data show CDR1 as SGHTA and CDR2 as FQGTGA. The CDR3 length is 16 residues. The junction had 10 bases not matched to a gene; V was cut back by 4 bases and J by 5 bases. The CDR3 region is CASSSRGRKGDNEQFF. The CDR3 nucleotides are TGTGCCAGCAGCTCCAGGGGGCGGAAAGGCGACAATGAGCAGTTCTTC.